What follows are 8 T cell receptor beta chains derived from one specimen sequenced in a study of Graves' ophthalmopathy and Graves' hyperthyroidism. RNA transcripts were the source from which TCR beta CDR3 regions were amplified. HTBI primers served in a first-round RT-PCR, which a second-round multiplex PCR followed. Each CDR3 protein is one row after TCRdb ran MiXCR on the multiplex PCR reads. The table lists roughly 610,000 distinct CDR3 sequences, 22% of them singletons, with around 6.9% in the top ten. Sequencing was performed on peripheral blood. The receptors shown here come from a woman in her late teens or twenties with stable Graves' hyperthyroidism. Some clones in this sample may be carry-over from other donors' samples.

This clonotype has a count of ten or more. This chain uses TRBV6-1 with TRBJ1-1, with TRBD1 identical over 8 bases. The CDR3 is made up of 13 amino acids. CDR1 and CDR2 from the germline V gene are MNHNS and SASEGT. V dropped 10 bases and J dropped 1; count of bases not matched to a gene: 5. CDR3 bases: TGTGCCATCAAGGACAGGGCGAACACTGAAGCTTTCTTT. It codes for CAIKDRANTEAFF.

This clonotype was picked up many times. This chain uses TRBV11-1 with TRBJ2-7; possibly TRBD2 for D (5 bases). CDR1 SGHAT and CDR2 FQDESV come from the germline V gene (reference sequence). Trimming took 5 bases from V and 4 from J, leaving 18 bases between them. This CDR3 is 15 amino acids long. The CDR3 DNA sequence: TGTGCCAGCAGCCACCGTCGAGTCCGGGGATACGAGCAGTACTTC. This sequence encodes CASSHRRVRGYEQYF. The whole variable domain, remainder taken from reference TRBV11-1 and TRBJ2-7, is EAEVAQSPRYKITEKSQAVAFWCDPISGHATLYWYRQILGQGPELLVQFQDESVVDDSQLPKDRFSAERLKGVDSTLKIQPAELGDSAMYLCASSHRRVRGYEQYFGPGTRLTVT.

This clonotype was recorded at least ten times. The chain is built from TRBV5-1 and TRBJ2-7; 7 bases fit TRBD2. Germline V gene sequence: CDR1 SGHRS, CDR2 YFSETQ. The ends lost 4 bases at V and 6 bases at J; junction bases unmatched: 16. The CDR3 length is 16 residues. The CDR3 nucleotides are TGCGCCAGCAGCCACGAAGGACCCTCCGGCGGGGGCGAGCAGTACTTC. Amino acids: CASSHEGPSGGGEQYF.

Remarks on this clonotype: A junction end diverges from the germline sequence, so it may reflect a read error. The chain links TRBV30 to TRBJ2-2; a weak D match, TRBD1 (6 bases). CDR3 length equals 15 residues. Germline CDR1 GTSNPN, CDR2 SVGIG (reference sequence). Here the CDR3 reads CAWTKGGWNTGELVF. DNA for the CDR3: TGTGCCTGGACGAAAGGGGGATGGAACACCGGGGAGCTGGTTTTT. Full variable domain (rest looked up from reference TRBV30 and TRBJ2-2): SQTIHQWPATLVQPVGSPLSLECTVEGTSNPNLYWYRQAAGRGLQLLFYSVGIGQISSEVPQNLSASRPQDRQFILSSKKLLLSDSGFYLCAWTKGGWNTGELVFGEGSRLTVL.

This clonotype was detected many times. This chain connects TRBV20-1 to TRBJ2-7; 9 bases are shared with TRBD2. In germline, CDR1 is DFQATT, CDR2 SNEGSKA (reference sequence). This CDR3 is built from 16 residues. V lost 1 base and J lost 2; bases outside the gene matches: 9. CDR3: CSARGVVAGDTYEQYF. CDR3 coding DNA: TGCAGTGCTAGAGGTGTAGTAGCGGGGGATACCTACGAGCAGTACTTC.

In its sample, this clonotype was seen many times. The chain carries TRBV4-1 and TRBJ2-5; unclear D gene. V shed 3 bases and J shed 2 bases, with 16 bases lying between them. CDR3 size: 16 residues. The germline V gene has CDR1 MGHRA and CDR2 YSYEKL. The CDR3 sequence: CASSHPGRSLQETQYF. In DNA, the CDR3 is TGCGCCAGCAGCCACCCCGGACGGAGTCTTCAAGAGACCCAGTACTTC.

This clonotype turned up a few times. The gene calls are TRBV27 and TRBJ1-2; D uncertain. Germline CDR1 and CDR2: MNHEY and SMNVEV (reference sequence). V lost 6 bases and J 5 bases, leaving 13 bases between the germline ends. CDR3 length equals 13 residues. The CDR3 is CASSPAQIYGYTF. CDR3 nucleotide sequence: TGTGCCAGCAGCCCAGCCCAAATTTATGGCTACACCTTC.

This chain joins TRBV6-1 and TRBJ1-2, with 7 bases lining up with TRBD1. Trimming took 5 bases from V and 6 from J; bases not matched to a gene: 12. CDR1 is MNHNS, CDR2 SASEGT, per germline. The CDR3 is made up of 15 amino acids. The CDR3 DNA reads TGTGCCAGCAGTCCATACAGGGGACCGGTAGATGGCTACACCTTC. Its protein product is CASSPYRGPVDGYTF.